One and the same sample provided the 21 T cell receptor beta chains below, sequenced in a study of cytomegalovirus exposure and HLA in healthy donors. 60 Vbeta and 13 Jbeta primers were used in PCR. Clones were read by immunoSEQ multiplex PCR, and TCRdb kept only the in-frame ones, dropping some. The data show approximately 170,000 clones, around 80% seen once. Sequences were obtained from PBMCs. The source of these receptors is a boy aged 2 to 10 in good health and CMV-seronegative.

The CDR3 DNA reads as TGTGCCAGCAGTGGGGGACTCAAGAACACTGAAGCTTTCTTT. It codes for CASSGGLKNTEAFF. V is TRBV6-1 and J is TRBJ1-1; D may be TRBD1 (5 bases). V was shortened by 4 bases and J by 1 base, with 10 bases between the two germline ends. This CDR3 spans 14 amino acids. The germline V gene has CDR1 MNHNS and CDR2 SASEGT.

The CDR3 nucleotides are TGCGCCAGCAGCCAAGCCAGAGGCGGGAGCGAGACCCAGTACTTC. Translating gives CASSQARGGSETQYF. The chain recombines TRBV4-3 with TRBJ2-5; 7 bases agree with TRBD2. V shed 1 base, J shed 5 bases, and the junction held 7 bases outside the gene matches. CDR1 is LGHNA, CDR2 YSLEER, per germline. The length of the CDR3 is 15 residues.

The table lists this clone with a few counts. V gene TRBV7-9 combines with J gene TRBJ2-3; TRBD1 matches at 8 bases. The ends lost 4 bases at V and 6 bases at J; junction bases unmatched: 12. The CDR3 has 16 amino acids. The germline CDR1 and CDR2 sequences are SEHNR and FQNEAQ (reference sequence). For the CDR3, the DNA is TGTGCCAGCAGCTCGTGGGACAGGCTGCTGCCGGATACGCAGTATTTT. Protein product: CASSSWDRLLPDTQYF.

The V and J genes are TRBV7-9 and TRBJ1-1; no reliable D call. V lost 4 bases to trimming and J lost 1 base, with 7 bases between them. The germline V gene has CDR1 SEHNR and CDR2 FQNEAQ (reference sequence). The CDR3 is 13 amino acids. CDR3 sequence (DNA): TGTGCCAGCAGCTACGCAGGGAACACTGAAGCTTTCTTT. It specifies CASSYAGNTEAFF. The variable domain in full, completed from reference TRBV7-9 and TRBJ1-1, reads DTGVSQNPRHKITKRGQNVTFRCDPISEHNRLYWYRQTLGQGPEFLTYFQNEAQLEKSRLLSDRFSAERPKGSFSTLEIQRTEQGDSAMYLCASSYAGNTEAFFGQGTRLTVV.

The CDR3 sequence is CASSFAPSGANVLTF. The CDR3, as DNA: TGTGCCAGCAGCTTTGCGCCCTCTGGGGCCAACGTCCTGACTTTC. The chain has TRBV7-9 and TRBJ2-6; D is unresolved. Trimming cost V 3 bases and J 0 bases, with 6 bases left between them. The germline CDR1 and CDR2 sequences are SEHNR and FQNEAQ (reference sequence). The CDR3 loop spans 15 amino acids.

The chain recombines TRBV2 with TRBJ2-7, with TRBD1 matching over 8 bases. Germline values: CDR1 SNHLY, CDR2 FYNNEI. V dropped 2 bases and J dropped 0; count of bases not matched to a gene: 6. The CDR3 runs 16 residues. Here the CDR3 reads CASSEMGTGYSYEQYV. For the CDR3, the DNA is TGTGCCAGCAGTGAAATGGGGACAGGATACTCCTACGAGCAGTACGTC.

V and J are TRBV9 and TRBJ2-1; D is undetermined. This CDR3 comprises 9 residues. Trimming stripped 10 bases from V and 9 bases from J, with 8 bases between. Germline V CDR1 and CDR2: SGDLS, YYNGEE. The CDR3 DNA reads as TGTGCCGGGCTTAGTGAGCAGTTCTTC. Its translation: CAGLSEQFF.

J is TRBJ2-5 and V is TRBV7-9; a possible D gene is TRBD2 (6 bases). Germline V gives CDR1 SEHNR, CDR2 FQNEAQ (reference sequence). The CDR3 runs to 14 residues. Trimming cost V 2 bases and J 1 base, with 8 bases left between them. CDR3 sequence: CASSLWGVQETQYF. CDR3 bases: TGTGCCAGCAGCTTATGGGGGGTCCAAGAGACCCAGTACTTC.

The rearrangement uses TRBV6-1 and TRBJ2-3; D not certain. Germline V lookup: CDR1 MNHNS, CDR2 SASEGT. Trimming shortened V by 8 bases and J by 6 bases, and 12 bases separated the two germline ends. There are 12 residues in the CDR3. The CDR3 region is CASGPGVDTQYF. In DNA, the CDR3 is TGTGCCAGCGGGCCCGGCGTGGATACGCAGTATTTT.

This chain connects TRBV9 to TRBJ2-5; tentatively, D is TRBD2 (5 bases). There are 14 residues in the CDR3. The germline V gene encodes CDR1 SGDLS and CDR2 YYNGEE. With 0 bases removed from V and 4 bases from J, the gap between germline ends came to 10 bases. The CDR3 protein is CASSVDPSTETQYF. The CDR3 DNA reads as TGTGCCAGCAGCGTAGACCCTAGCACAGAGACCCAGTACTTC. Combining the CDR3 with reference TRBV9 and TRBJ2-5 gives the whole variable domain DSGVTQTPKHLITATGQRVTLRCSPRSGDLSVYWYQQSLDQGLQFLIQYYNGEERAKGNILERFSAQQFPDLHSELNLSSLELGDSALYFCASSVDPSTETQYFGPGTRLLVL.

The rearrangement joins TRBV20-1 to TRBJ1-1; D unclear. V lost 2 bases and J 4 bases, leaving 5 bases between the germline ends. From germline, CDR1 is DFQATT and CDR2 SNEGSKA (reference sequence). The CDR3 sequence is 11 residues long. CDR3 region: CSARTSTEAFF. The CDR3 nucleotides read TGCAGTGCTAGAACAAGCACTGAAGCTTTCTTT.

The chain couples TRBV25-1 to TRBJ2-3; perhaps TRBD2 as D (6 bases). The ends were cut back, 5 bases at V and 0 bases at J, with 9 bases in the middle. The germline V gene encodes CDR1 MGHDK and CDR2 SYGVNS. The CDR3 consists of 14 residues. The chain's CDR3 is CASSSSASTDTQYF. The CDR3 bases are TGTGCCAGCAGTTCTAGCGCTAGCACAGATACGCAGTATTTT.

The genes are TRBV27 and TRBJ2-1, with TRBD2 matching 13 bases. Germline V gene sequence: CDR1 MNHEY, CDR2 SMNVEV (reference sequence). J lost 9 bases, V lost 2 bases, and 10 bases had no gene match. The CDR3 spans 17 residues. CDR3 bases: TGTGCCAGCAGTTTAATTTCCGGGACTAGCGGGATCGGTGAGCAGTTCTTC. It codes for CASSLISGTSGIGEQFF.

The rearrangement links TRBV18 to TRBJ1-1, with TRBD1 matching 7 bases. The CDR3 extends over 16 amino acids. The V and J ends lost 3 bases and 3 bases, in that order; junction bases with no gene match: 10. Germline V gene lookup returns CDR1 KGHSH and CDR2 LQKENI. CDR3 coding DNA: TGTGCCAGCTCACCCTCTAAAAGGGGGCCAGACACTGAAGCTTTCTTT. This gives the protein CASSPSKRGPDTEAFF.

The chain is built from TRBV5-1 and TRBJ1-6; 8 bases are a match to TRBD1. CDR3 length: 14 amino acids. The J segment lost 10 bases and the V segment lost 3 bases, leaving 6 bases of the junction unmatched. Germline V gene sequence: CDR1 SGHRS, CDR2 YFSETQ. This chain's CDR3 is CASSYGQGDSPLHF. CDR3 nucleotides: TGCGCCAGCAGCTACGGACAGGGAGACTCACCCCTCCACTTT. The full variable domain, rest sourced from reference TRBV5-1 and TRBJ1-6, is KAGVTQTPRYLIKTRGQQVTLSCSPISGHRSVSWYQQTPGQGLQFLFEYFSETQRNKGNFPGRFSGRQFSNSRSEMNVSTLELGDSALYLCASSYGQGDSPLHFGNGTRLTVT.

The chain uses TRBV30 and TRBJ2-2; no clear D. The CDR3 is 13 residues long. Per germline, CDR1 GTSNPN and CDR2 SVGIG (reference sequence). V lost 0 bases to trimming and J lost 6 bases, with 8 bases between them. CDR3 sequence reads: CAWSVLIAGELFF. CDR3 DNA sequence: TGTGCCTGGAGTGTACTTATTGCCGGGGAGCTGTTTTTT.

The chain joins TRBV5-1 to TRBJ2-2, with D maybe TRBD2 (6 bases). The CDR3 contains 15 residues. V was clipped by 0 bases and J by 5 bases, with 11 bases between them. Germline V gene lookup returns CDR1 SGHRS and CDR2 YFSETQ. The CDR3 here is CASSLVPGRTGELFF. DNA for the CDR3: TGCGCCAGCAGCTTGGTTCCAGGGAGGACCGGGGAGCTGTTTTTT.

The CDR3 loop reads CASRLDSSYEQYF. The CDR3 nucleotides are TGTGCCAGCAGATTAGACAGCTCCTACGAGCAGTACTTC. The chain employs TRBV6-1 and TRBJ2-7; possibly TRBD1 for D (5 bases). Germline values: CDR1 MNHNS, CDR2 SASEGT. V lost 6 bases, J lost 0 bases, and 9 bases lay in between. CDR3 length: 13 residues.

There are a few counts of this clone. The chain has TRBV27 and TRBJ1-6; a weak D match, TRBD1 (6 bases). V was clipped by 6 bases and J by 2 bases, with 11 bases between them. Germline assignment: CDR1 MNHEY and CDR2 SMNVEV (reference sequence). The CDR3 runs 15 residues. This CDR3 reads CASRGAGTYNSPLHF. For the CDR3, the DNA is TGTGCCAGCAGGGGGGCAGGGACCTATAATTCACCCCTCCACTTT.

In nucleotides, the CDR3 is TGTGCCAGCAGCTTAAACGGCGGGCATACCTACGAGCAGTACTTC. Amino acids: CASSLNGGHTYEQYF. The chain couples TRBV11-1 to TRBJ2-7; weak D call: TRBD2 (5 bases). Germline CDR1 SGHAT, CDR2 FQDESV (reference sequence). The CDR3 consists of 15 residues. Trimming stripped 2 bases from V and 2 bases from J, with 13 bases between.

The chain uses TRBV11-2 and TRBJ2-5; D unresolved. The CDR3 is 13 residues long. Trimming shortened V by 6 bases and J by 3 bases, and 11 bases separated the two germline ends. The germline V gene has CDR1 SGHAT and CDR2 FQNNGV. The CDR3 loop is CASRILGEETQYF. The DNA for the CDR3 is TGTGCCAGCAGGATCCTAGGAGAAGAGACCCAGTACTTC.